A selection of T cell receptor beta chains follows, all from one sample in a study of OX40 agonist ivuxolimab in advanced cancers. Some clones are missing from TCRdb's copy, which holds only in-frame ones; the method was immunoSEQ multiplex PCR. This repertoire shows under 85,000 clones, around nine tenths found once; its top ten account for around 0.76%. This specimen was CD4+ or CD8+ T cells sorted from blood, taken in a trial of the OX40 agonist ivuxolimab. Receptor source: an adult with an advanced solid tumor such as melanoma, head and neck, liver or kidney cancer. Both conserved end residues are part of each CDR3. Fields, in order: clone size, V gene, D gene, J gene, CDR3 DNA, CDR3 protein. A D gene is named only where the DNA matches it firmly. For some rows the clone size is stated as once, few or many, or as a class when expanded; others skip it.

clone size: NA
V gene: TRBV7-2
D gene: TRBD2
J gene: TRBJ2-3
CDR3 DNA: TGTGCCAGCAGCTGGGGACTAGGCCGCTCGGATACGCAGTATTTT
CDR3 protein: CASSWGLGRSDTQYF

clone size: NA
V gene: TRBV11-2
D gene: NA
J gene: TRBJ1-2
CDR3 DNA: TGTGCCAGCAGCTTCTTACAGGGAGGAACGAACTATGGCTACACCTTC
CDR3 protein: CASSFLQGGTNYGYTF

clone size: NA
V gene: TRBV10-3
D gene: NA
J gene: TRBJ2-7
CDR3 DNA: TGTGCCATCAGTTTTCACAAAGCCGACTACGAGCAGTACTTC
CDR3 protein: CAISFHKADYEQYF

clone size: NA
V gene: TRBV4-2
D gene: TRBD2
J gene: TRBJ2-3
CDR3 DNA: TGTGCCAGCAGCTTCGGCGGGGGGCGCGGAGATACGCAGTATTTT
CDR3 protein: CASSFGGGRGDTQYF

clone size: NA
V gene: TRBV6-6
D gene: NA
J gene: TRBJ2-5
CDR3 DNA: TGTGCCAGCAGTTACCTAGGGGGGGCCTCAGAGACCCAGTACTTC
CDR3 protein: CASSYLGGASETQYF

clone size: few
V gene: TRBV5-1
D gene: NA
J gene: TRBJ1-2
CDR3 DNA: TGCGCCAGCAGCTTTTACAGGGACGCTGGCTACACCTTC
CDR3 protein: CASSFYRDAGYTF

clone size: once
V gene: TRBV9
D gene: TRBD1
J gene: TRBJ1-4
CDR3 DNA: TGTGCCAGCAGCGGCACAGGGGGCGGCGAAAAACTGTTTTTT
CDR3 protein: CASSGTGGGEKLFF

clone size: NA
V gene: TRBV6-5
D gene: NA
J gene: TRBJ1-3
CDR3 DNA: TGTGCCAGCAGTTCGGGCCGAGGGGGAAACACCATATATTTT
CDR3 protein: CASSSGRGGNTIYF

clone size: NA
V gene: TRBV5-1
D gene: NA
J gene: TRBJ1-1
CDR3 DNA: TGCGCCAGCAGCTCGGGACTTCTGAACACTGAAGCTTTCTTT
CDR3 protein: CASSSGLLNTEAFF

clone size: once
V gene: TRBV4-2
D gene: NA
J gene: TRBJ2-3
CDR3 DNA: TGTGCCAGCAGCCCTAGCCGGGGCTCTGGGGCGAGCACAGATACGCAGTATTTT
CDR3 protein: CASSPSRGSGASTDTQYF

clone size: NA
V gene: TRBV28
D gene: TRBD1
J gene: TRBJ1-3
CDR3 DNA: TGTGCCAGCAGTTCAGGGGGCTCTGGAAACACCATATATTTT
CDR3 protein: CASSSGGSGNTIYF

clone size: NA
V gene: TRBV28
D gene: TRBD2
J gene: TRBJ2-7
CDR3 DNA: TGTGCCACCCTGGGGGGGGATCTGAGAGAGCAGTACTTC
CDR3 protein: CATLGGDLREQYF

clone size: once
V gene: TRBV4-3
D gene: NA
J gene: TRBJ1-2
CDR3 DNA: TGCGCCAGCAGCCAAGAACTTCTAGGGGGTTATGGCTACACCTTC
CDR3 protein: CASSQELLGGYGYTF

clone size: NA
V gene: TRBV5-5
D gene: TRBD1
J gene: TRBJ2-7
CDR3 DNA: TGTGCCAGCAGCTTGTTGGGACAGGGGGGGCGGGAGCAGTACTTC
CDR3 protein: CASSLLGQGGREQYF

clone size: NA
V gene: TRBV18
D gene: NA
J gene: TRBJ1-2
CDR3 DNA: TGTGCCAGCTCACCGTCGGGACACTATGGCTACACCTTC
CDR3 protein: CASSPSGHYGYTF

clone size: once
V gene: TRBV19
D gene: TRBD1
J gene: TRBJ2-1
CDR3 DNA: TGTGCCAGTAGCAACGGACAGGGGATCAACAATGAGCAGTTCTTC
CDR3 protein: CASSNGQGINNEQFF

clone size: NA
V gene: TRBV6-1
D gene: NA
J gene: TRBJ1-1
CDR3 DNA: TGTGCCAGCAGAAACGGGGAGACTGAAGCTTTCTTT
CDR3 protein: CASRNGETEAFF

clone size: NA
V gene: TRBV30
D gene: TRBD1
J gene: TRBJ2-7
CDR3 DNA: TGTGCCTGGAGAGACCGGGACAGGGGGTTCCACGAGCAGTACTTC
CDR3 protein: CAWRDRDRGFHEQYF

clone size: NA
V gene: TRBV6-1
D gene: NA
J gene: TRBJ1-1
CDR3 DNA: TGTGCCAGCAGTACCGGTACAGTGAACACTGAAGCTTTCTTT
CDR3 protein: CASSTGTVNTEAFF

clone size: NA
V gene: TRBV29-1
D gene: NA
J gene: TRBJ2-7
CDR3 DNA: TGCAGCGCCACCGTTGGGGGGGCGCGGGAGCAGTACTTC
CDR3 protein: CSATVGGAREQYF

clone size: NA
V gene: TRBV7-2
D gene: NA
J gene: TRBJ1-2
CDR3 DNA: TGTGCCAGCACCCTAAGGTCCGGGTTCGGTGGCTACACCTTC
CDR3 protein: CASTLRSGFGGYTF

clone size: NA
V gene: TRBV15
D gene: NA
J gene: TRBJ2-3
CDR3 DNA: TGTGCCACCAGCGCAGCGGGTGTAGATACGCAGTATTTT
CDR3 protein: CATSAAGVDTQYF

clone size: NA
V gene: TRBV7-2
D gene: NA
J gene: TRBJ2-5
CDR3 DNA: TGTGCCAGCAGCTTAGGGATCCCCGGGTTGGAGACCCAGTACTTC
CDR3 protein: CASSLGIPGLETQYF

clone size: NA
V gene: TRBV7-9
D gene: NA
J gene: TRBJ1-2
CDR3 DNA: TGTGCCAGCAGCTCGAGGGGGGGTGGCTACACCTTC
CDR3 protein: CASSSRGGGYTF

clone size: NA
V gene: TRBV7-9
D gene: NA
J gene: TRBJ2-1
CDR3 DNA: TGTGCCAGCAGCTTCACGGGCGACAATGAGCAGTTCTTC
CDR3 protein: CASSFTGDNEQFF

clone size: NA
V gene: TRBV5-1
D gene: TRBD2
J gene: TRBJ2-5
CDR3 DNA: TGCGCCAGCAGCTTGGTTCTAGCGGGAATGTCGCAAGAGACCCAGTACTTC
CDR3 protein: CASSLVLAGMSQETQYF